The clone carrying this T cell receptor (beta chain) was seen more than once but under ten times. As yet, its antigen is unknown. This entry comes from a study of CD8+ T cells in alopecia areata. Overall study: After 6 to 18 months of tofacitinib, follow-up continued 6 months off drug.

Study observations and caveats: Compared with normal scalp, lesional scalp had higher clonality and more expanded CD8+ clones.

RNA, once extracted, was reverse transcribed into cDNA for use as the sequencing template. The repertoire was sequenced with immunoSEQ multiplex PCR; TCRdb's copy has only in-frame clones and lacks some. The sample contains approximately 7,400 clones, around three fifths of which appear only once. Described treatment: oral pan-JAK inhibitor, 5-10 mg twice daily. Alopecia areata patients provided lesional scalp punch biopsies and peripheral blood, both collected for the study. The TCR was taken from a human donor with alopecia areata. Specimen: skin, collected at week 4, from a patient treated with tofacitinib.

The CDR3 nucleotides read TGTGCCAGCAGTCCCTCCCCGGAAGATACGCAGTATTTT. It specifies CASSPSPEDTQYF. The rearrangement uses TRBV7-3 and TRBJ2-3, with unresolved D. CDR1 is SGHTA and CDR2 is FQGTGA in the germline V gene. CDR3 size: 13 residues. Trimming removed 6 bases at V and 5 bases at J, with 12 bases between. Drawing the rest from reference TRBV7-3 and TRBJ2-3, the complete variable domain is GAGVSQTPSNKVTEKGKYVELRCDPISGHTALYWYRQSLGQGPEFLIYFQGTGAADDSGLPNDRFFAVRPEGSVSTLKIQRTERGDSAVYLCASSPSPEDTQYFGPGTRLTVL.